This TCR beta chain came from a study of blood T cell repertoires in COVID-19. Trimming removed 5 bases from V and 0 bases from J; junction bases left unmatched: 13. The CDR3 has 19 amino acids. From germline, CDR1 is MDHEN and CDR2 SYDVKM. Clones were sequenced by immunoSEQ multiplex PCR, and TCRdb holds only the in-frame ones, with some missing. The table lists around 450,000 clones, around 90% of them singletons. Sequencing was done on a sample of PBMCs or T cells enriched from blood (not recorded which). The source is a man aged 18 to 35 who had recovered from COVID-19. J is TRBJ2-2 and V is TRBV28, with TRBD1 identical over 9 bases. The CDR3 sequence: CASSAAIPGQGSNTGELFF. The CDR3 region has the DNA TGTGCCAGCAGTGCCGCTATCCCGGGACAGGGATCGAACACCGGGGAGCTGTTTTTT.